The 25 T cell receptor beta chains reported below all come from one sample, sequenced in a study of cytomegalovirus exposure and HLA in healthy donors. The PCR used 60 Vbeta and 13 Jbeta primers. TCRdb's copy holds only in-frame clones and misses some; the assay was immunoSEQ multiplex PCR. The sample yields approximately 160,000 clones, 75% seen once. The specimen was PBMCs. The receptors derive from a man between 18 and 35 years old in good health and CMV-seronegative.

This chain joins TRBV10-2 and TRBJ2-1; weak D call: TRBD2 (5 bases). Germline V gives CDR1 WSHSY, CDR2 SAAADI. There are 14 residues in the CDR3. The V end was cut by 3 bases, the J end by 10 bases, with 16 bases between. CDR3 nucleotides: TGCGCCAGCAGTGAAGTGGACCCGACTACAGAGCAGTTCTTC. It encodes CASSEVDPTTEQFF.

This clone was observed a single time. The chain couples TRBV19 to TRBJ2-1; 9 nucleotides align to TRBD2. The trim removed 3 bases at V and 7 bases at J, leaving 7 bases unmatched. CDR1 and CDR2 from the germline V gene are LNHDA and SQIVND (reference sequence). This CDR3 region has 15 residues. This chain's CDR3 is CASSIVAGVANEQFF. The CDR3 DNA follows: TGTGCCAGTAGTATTGTAGCGGGAGTAGCGAATGAGCAGTTCTTC.

The chain employs TRBV2 and TRBJ2-5, with 8 nucleotides matching TRBD2. The junction had 14 bases not matched to a gene; V was cut back by 9 bases and J by 5 bases. Germline V gives CDR1 SNHLY, CDR2 FYNNEI. The CDR3 is 15 amino acids. CDR3 DNA sequence: TGTGCCAGTAGAGCGGGGGCAGGGCGAGTGGAGACCCAGTACTTC. Protein product: CASRAGAGRVETQYF.

As for this clone: This same CDR3 is encoded by further DNA sequences in the sample. The chain's CDR3 is CATSTRQINEKLFF. The CDR3 nucleotides are TGTGCCACCAGCACCCGACAGATTAATGAAAAACTGTTTTTT. The chain couples TRBV15 to TRBJ1-4, with D maybe TRBD1 (5 bases). V was clipped by 4 bases and J by 4 bases, with 10 bases between them. Germline assignment: CDR1 LNHNV and CDR2 YYDKDF (reference sequence). The CDR3 spans 14 residues.

The rearrangement links TRBV9 to TRBJ1-2; D remains ambiguous. This CDR3 contains 10 residues. V was pared by 4 bases and J by 7 bases, with 5 bases between. Looked up from germline, CDR1 is SGDLS and CDR2 is YYNGEE. CDR3: CASSPPGYTF. DNA for the CDR3: TGTGCCAGCAGCCCTCCTGGCTACACCTTC. The full variable domain, rest sourced from reference TRBV9 and TRBJ1-2, is DSGVTQTPKHLITATGQRVTLRCSPRSGDLSVYWYQQSLDQGLQFLIQYYNGEERAKGNILERFSAQQFPDLHSELNLSSLELGDSALYFCASSPPGYTFGSGTRLTVV.

The chain employs TRBV10-1 and TRBJ1-4; the D is unclear. This CDR3 is 13 amino acids long. Germline CDR1 is WNHNN and CDR2 is SYGVQD (reference sequence). Trimming shortened V by 6 bases and J by 2 bases, and 7 bases separated the two germline ends. The DNA of the CDR3 is TGCGCCAGCAGCCCGAGGACTAATGAAAAACTGTTTTTT. This translates into CASSPRTNEKLFF.

Notes on this clone: The sample holds other DNA sequences that translate to the same CDR3. The V call is TRBV6-5, the J call TRBJ1-5, with D possibly matching TRBD1 (6 bases). Germline CDR1 is MNHEY and CDR2 is SVGAGI. This CDR3 has 15 amino acids. V was shortened by 0 bases and J by 4 bases, with 10 bases between the two germline ends. The CDR3 here is CASSYSAGVNQPQHF. In DNA, the CDR3 is TGTGCCAGCAGTTACTCGGCAGGGGTGAATCAGCCCCAGCATTTT.

This chain links TRBV4-3 with TRBJ2-6; 7 bases are a match to TRBD2. This CDR3 contains 16 residues. Germline V lookup: CDR1 LGHNA, CDR2 YSLEER. J was trimmed by 0 bases and V by 4 bases; bases with no gene match: 3. DNA of the CDR3: TGCGCCAGCAGCCGGTCGGGGGGCTCTGGGGCCAACGTCCTGACTTTC. As protein: CASSRSGGSGANVLTF.

The V and J genes are TRBV7-2 and TRBJ2-1, with TRBD2 matching 11 bases. The trim removed 8 bases at V and 3 bases at J, leaving 12 bases unmatched. The CDR3 has 17 residues. Germline assignment: CDR1 SGHTA and CDR2 FQGNSA. CDR3 region: CASCFLAGGFFYNEQFF. In DNA form, the CDR3 reads TGTGCCAGCTGTTTTCTAGCGGGAGGTTTCTTCTACAATGAGCAGTTCTTC.

This rearrangement joins TRBV9 to TRBJ2-1, with TRBD1 as a possible D gene (7 bases). V shed 3 bases and J shed 9 bases, with 10 bases lying between them. CDR1 is SGDLS, CDR2 YYNGEE, per germline. The CDR3 contains 12 residues. In DNA, the CDR3 is TGTGCCAGCAGCGCCCAGGGGGGTGAGCAGTTCTTC. Amino acids: CASSAQGGEQFF.

The chain uses TRBV19 and TRBJ2-5; possible D gene TRBD2, 7 bases. The CDR3 is 19 amino acids. V lost 6 bases and J lost 2, with 28 bases in between. Germline-derived CDR1 and CDR2 are LNHDA and SQIVND (reference sequence). For the CDR3, the DNA is TGTGCCAGTAGGGCGGCTAGCGGAGGTAGAGGGGGGTGGCAAGAGACCCAGTACTTC. This translates into CASRAASGGRGGWQETQYF.

The V and J genes are TRBV18 and TRBJ1-5; 9 nucleotides align to TRBD1. The V gene's germline CDR1 is KGHSH and CDR2 LQKENI. After removal of 3 bases from V and 4 bases from J, the junction contained 10 bases not matched to a gene. This CDR3 spans 17 amino acids. CDR3 nucleotide sequence: TGTGCCAGCTCACCGGTTGGGACAGGGTTTAGGAATCAGCCCCAGCATTTT. Encoded protein: CASSPVGTGFRNQPQHF.

This clone was detected once. One end of the junction is discordant with germline, which a read error may explain. The rearrangement uses TRBV7-9 and TRBJ2-5; 10 bases fit TRBD2. Germline CDR1 SEHNR, CDR2 FQNEAQ (reference sequence). CDR3 length equals 13 residues. The CDR3 protein is CSSSSSGRETQYF. In DNA, the CDR3 is TGTTCCAGCTCGTCTAGCGGGAGAGAGACCCAGTACTTC. Variable domain in full (rest from reference TRBV7-9 and TRBJ2-5): DTGVSQNPRHKITKRGQNVTFRCDPISEHNRLYWYRQTLGQGPEFLTYFQNEAQLEKSRLLSDRFSAERPKGSFSTLEIQRTEQGDSAMYLCSSSSSGRETQYFGPGTRLLVL.

This chain uses TRBV18 with TRBJ2-1; maybe TRBD2 (6 bases). Germline-derived CDR1 and CDR2 are KGHSH and LQKENI. The CDR3 is 15 residues long. V was pared by 6 bases and J by 6 bases, with 18 bases between. The CDR3: CASSPKLAGSNEQFF. The CDR3 DNA is TGTGCCAGCTCGCCCAAACTAGCAGGTTCCAATGAGCAGTTCTTC.

The chain employs TRBV30 and TRBJ1-2; tentatively, D is TRBD1 (5 bases). Between the trimmed V and J ends, which lost 0 bases and 4 bases, there was a span of 9 bases. The V gene's germline CDR1 is GTSNPN and CDR2 SVGIG (reference sequence). The CDR3 runs 13 residues. The DNA for the CDR3 is TGTGCCTGGAGTGTACGGGACTTCTATGGCTACACCTTC. Translated, it gives CAWSVRDFYGYTF.

This chain uses TRBV28 with TRBJ2-7; TRBD1 matches at 8 bases. The CDR3 extends over 13 amino acids. Trimming took 10 bases from V and 6 from J; bases not matched to a gene: 11. From germline, CDR1 is MDHEN and CDR2 SYDVKM. CDR3 amino acids: CATETGVPLEQYF. CDR3 DNA sequence: TGTGCCACCGAGACAGGGGTGCCCCTCGAGCAGTACTTC.

Note on this clone: The sample holds other DNA sequences that translate to the same CDR3. The genes are TRBV27 and TRBJ2-6; 7 bases fit TRBD1. Germline assignment: CDR1 MNHEY and CDR2 SMNVEV (reference sequence). V shed 6 bases, J shed 0 bases, and the junction held 8 bases outside the gene matches. This CDR3 has 17 amino acids. CDR3 DNA sequence: TGTGCCAGCAGGACCGACAGGGTACCCTCTGGGGCCAACGTCCTGACTTTC. Amino acid sequence: CASRTDRVPSGANVLTF.

In this sample, this clone turned up a few times. The CDR3 coding sequence is TGTGCCAGCAGTGAAGAGGCTAGCGGGACGGGAGAGCTGTTTTTT. It encodes CASSEEASGTGELFF. The rearrangement joins TRBV6-1 to TRBJ2-2, with 9 bases fitting TRBD2. V gave up 1 base and J gave up 11 bases; unmatched junction bases: 8. Germline CDR1 reads MNHNS; CDR2 reads SASEGT. This CDR3 comprises 15 residues.

With respect to this clone: A junction end diverges from the germline sequence, so it may reflect a read error. J is TRBJ2-7 and V is TRBV7-9, with 7 bases identical to TRBD2. The CDR3 totals 18 residues. The germline V gene encodes CDR1 SEHNR and CDR2 FQNEAQ (reference sequence). The CDR3 spells CSSSLSPGFWRESYEQYF. The CDR3 region has the DNA TGTTCCAGCAGCTTATCCCCTGGGTTCTGGCGGGAGAGCTACGAGCAGTACTTC.

The chain employs TRBV4-3 and TRBJ2-1, with 10 bases that match TRBD2. The CDR3 spans 16 residues. Germline V gene data show CDR1 as LGHNA and CDR2 as YSLEER. Trimming at V came to 1 base and at J to 5 bases, leaving 5 bases not matched to a gene. CDR3 sequence (DNA): TGCGCCAGCAGCCAAGGTTCTAGCGGGGGCAACAATGAGCAGTTCTTC. It translates to CASSQGSSGGNNEQFF.

To note about this clone: At one end, the junction sequence differs from germline, possibly due to a read error. V and J are TRBV6-5 and TRBJ2-7, with 7 bases fitting TRBD2. The germline gives CDR1 MNHEY, CDR2 SVGAGI. The CDR3 contains 13 residues. The CDR3 sequence is CASSRERDYPRAF. In nucleotides, the CDR3 is TGTGCCAGCAGCCGTGAGAGGGACTACCCTAGAGCCTTC.

The chain recombines TRBV6-1 with TRBJ2-3; maybe TRBD2 (7 bases). The CDR3 spans 15 residues. Trimming removed 4 bases from V and 4 bases from J, with 15 bases in between. Germline V CDR1 and CDR2: MNHNS, SASEGT. The CDR3 spells CASSAPGGSPDTQYF. CDR3 in DNA: TGTGCCAGCAGTGCCCCGGGGGGCAGTCCAGATACGCAGTATTTT.

This chain joins TRBV18 and TRBJ2-5; 9 bases line up with TRBD1. Germline V gene lookup returns CDR1 KGHSH and CDR2 LQKENI. The V gene end was trimmed by 6 bases and the J gene end by 2 bases; junction bases not matched to a gene: 10. The CDR3 covers 16 residues. The CDR3, as DNA: TGTGCCAGCTCTCCCTGGACAGGGGTGAGGCAAGAGACCCAGTACTTC. This sequence encodes CASSPWTGVRQETQYF.

The chain employs TRBV4-3 and TRBJ2-4; unclear D gene. Trimming took 0 bases from V and 5 from J, leaving 11 bases between them. CDR1 is LGHNA, CDR2 YSLEER, per germline. The CDR3 length is 15 residues. For the CDR3, the DNA is TGCGCCAGCAGCCAAGACTTAATTAGTCAAAACATTCAGTACTTC. Amino acids: CASSQDLISQNIQYF.

The chain combines TRBV5-7 with TRBJ1-5; tentative D call: TRBD1 (5 bases). TRBV5-7 is an open reading frame whose function is uncertain. This CDR3 region has 11 residues. Between the trimmed V and J ends, which lost 6 bases and 11 bases, there was a span of 12 bases. CDR3 nucleotides: TGTGCCAGCACGTGGAGGGGAGCCCAGCATTTT. Encoded protein: CASTWRGAQHF.